This TCR beta chain was found in a study of T cell responses to AZD1222 COVID-19 vaccine. The study's findings and limits: Regions left unmutated in variants are reportedly the target of nearly half of spike-specific TCRs.

CDR1 is GTSNPN, CDR2 SVGIG, per germline (reference sequence). This CDR3 region has 15 residues. With V trimmed by 1 base and J by 2 bases, 6 bases remained unmatched. This clone was detected only once. Its specificity is not known. The assay was immunoSEQ multiplex PCR, and TCRdb's table has in-frame clones only and misses some. Altogether 120,000 or so clones are present, about 89% being singletons, with the ten largest covering more than 9.5%. The genes are TRBV30 and TRBJ2-7, with TRBD1 matching 9 bases. This clonotype was obtained from an adult in good health. The source material was peripheral blood, sampled on day 0 of MenACWY control vaccination. The CDR3 region is CAWSGHRGPAYEQYF. The CDR3 DNA follows: TGTGCCTGGAGTGGACACAGGGGGCCCGCCTACGAGCAGTACTTC.